The present entry profiles one T cell receptor beta chain with its context. One junction end does not reproduce the germline sequence, and a read error may be involved. The data were taken from a study of identical twins. A universal primer site was created by template switching, with the cDNA bearing unique molecular identifiers. A single record per CDR3 protein comes from TCRdb applying MiXCR to the 5' RACE reads. The sample holds some 690,000 distinct CDR3 sequences, approximately 22% seen once. This sample was also put to use in a study of T cells expressing NK-cell markers. That work states: Several of the experiments relied on an anti-gamma-delta TCR antibody so that only alpha-beta TCR T cells were sorted. There were a handful of donors in whom these clonotypes also led the CD3+CD56-NKG2C+ fraction. Expanded NKG2C+ T cell clones had unclear HCMV specificity.

This sequence was found in a woman under 30 in good health. Material: PBMCs.

CDR3 nucleotides: TGTGCCACCAGTGATCCGGGGGGAGGCCAACACAATGAGCTGTTCTTC. This translates into CATSDPGGGQHNELFF. The V gene is TRBV24-1, the J gene TRBJ2-1; 7 nucleotides line up with TRBD2. Germline-derived CDR1 and CDR2 are KGHDR and SFDVKD. This CDR3 region has 16 residues.